This entry describes one TCR beta chain. The antigen is not known. Survey-level resolution applied to immunoSEQ assay v3.0. Per-sample sequencing targets were roughly 40,000-50,000 T-cell genomes. Clones were read by immunoSEQ multiplex PCR, and TCRdb kept only the in-frame ones, dropping some. Here the sample spans roughly 28,000 clones, roughly 90% being singletons. The sample belongs to a study of long-term antiretroviral therapy in people with HIV. Study results and limitations: Pre-ART expanded clones dominated the repertoire at every time point.

This CDR3 is 15 amino acids long. In germline, CDR1 is SNHLY, CDR2 FYNNEI. Losses at the gene ends were 6 bases for V and 5 bases for J; bases not matched to a gene: 10. The rearrangement links TRBV2 to TRBJ2-7, with 10 bases fitting TRBD1. The sample consisted of unsorted PBMCs, taken 0.5 years after starting antiretroviral therapy. The receptor was derived from a woman younger than 35 with HIV. CDR3 sequence reads: CASRASGTGDNEQYF. Written as DNA, the CDR3 is TGTGCCAGCAGAGCCTCCGGGACAGGGGACAACGAGCAGTACTTC.